This is a list of T cell receptor beta chains from one sample in a study of blood T cells in healthy people across ages. TCRdb reprocessed the 5' RACE reads with MiXCR, giving one entry per CDR3 protein. Of about 1.8 million distinct CDR3 sequences listed, roughly 50% are singletons. Sample: blood. These receptors all stem from a middle-aged woman in good health. The CDR3 runs from the conserved cysteine through the conserved F or W. D genes are given only for firm matches. Size tells how often a clone was seen (once, few, many) or the class of an expanded clone, and some rows leave it out.

d_call	j_call	v_call	clone_size	cdr3_aa	cdr3_nt
-	TRBJ2-3	TRBV11-2	-	CASSPSSGLVGDTQYF	TGTGCCAGCAGCCCGAGCTCGGGGTTGGTGGGAGATACGCAGTATTTT
-	TRBJ1-2	TRBV28	-	CASSPLSGGSRRGYTF	TGTGCCAGCAGTCCTCTTTCGGGGGGCAGTCGGCGTGGCTACACCTTC
-	TRBJ2-5	TRBV27	-	CASSPLWQETQYF	TGTGCCAGCAGTCCGTTGTGGCAAGAGACCCAGTACTTC
-	TRBJ2-7	TRBV6-2/TRBV6-3	few	CASSYRGADIYEQYF	TGTGCCAGCAGTTATAGGGGGGCCGACATCTACGAGCAGTACTTC
TRBD2	TRBJ2-5	TRBV5-1	-	CASSSDPSGEETQYF	TGCGCCAGCAGCTCGGACCCTAGCGGGGAAGAGACCCAGTACTTC
-	TRBJ2-5	TRBV5-1	-	CASSLNLQGGRETQYF	TGCGCCAGCAGCTTGAATCTCCAGGGGGGGAGGGAGACCCAGTACTTC
-	TRBJ2-5	TRBV6-5	-	CASSYWNEQYF	TGTGCCAGCAGTTATTGGAATGAGCAGTACTTC
-	TRBJ2-1	TRBV28	-	CASSLYSLRYPIYNEQFF	TGTGCCAGCAGTTTATACAGCCTAAGATATCCAATCTACAATGAGCAGTTCTTC
TRBD2	TRBJ2-3	TRBV6-2/TRBV6-3	-	CASSIGTSADTQYF	TGTGCCAGCAGCATCGGGACTAGCGCCGATACGCAGTATTTT
-	TRBJ1-2	TRBV6-4	-	CATRDHGGYGYTF	TGTGCCACCCGGGATCACGGCGGCTATGGCTACACCTTC
-	TRBJ2-1	TRBV6-6	-	CASNYPKGDSYNEQFF	TGTGCCAGCAATTACCCGAAGGGGGACTCCTACAATGAGCAGTTCTTC
-	TRBJ2-6	TRBV12-3/TRBV12-4	few	CASSLRPGPPSGANVLTF	TGTGCCAGCAGTTTAAGGCCAGGGCCCCCCTCTGGGGCCAACGTCCTGACTTTC
-	TRBJ1-2	TRBV6-6	few	CASSYNPGYTF	TGTGCCAGCAGTTACAATCCGGGCTACACCTTC
TRBD2	TRBJ2-1	TRBV12-3/TRBV12-4	-	CASCRTGGNNEQFF	TGTGCCAGCTGTCGGACGGGGGGGAACAATGAGCAGTTCTTC
-	TRBJ1-6	TRBV6-5	-	CASRGVGNSPLHF	TGTGCCTCCCGCGGGGTGGGCAATTCACCCCTCCACTTT
TRBD1	TRBJ1-2	TRBV29-1	-	CSVVGPGGSQGDYGYTF	TGCAGCGTTGTAGGGCCAGGGGGGAGCCAGGGCGACTATGGCTACACCTTC
TRBD1	TRBJ2-5	TRBV24-1	-	CATSDPGQGQETQYF	TGTGCCACCAGTGACCCGGGACAGGGGCAAGAGACCCAGTACTTC
TRBD1	TRBJ1-2	TRBV28	-	CASRLQGDYGYTF	TGTGCCAGCAGGCTGCAGGGGGACTATGGCTACACCTTC
-	TRBJ2-1	TRBV20-1	-	CSAYPGPRGEQFF	TGTAGTGCCTATCCGGGGCCGCGAGGGGAGCAGTTCTTC
-	TRBJ1-4	TRBV28	-	CASSLPRNVNEKLFF	TGTGCCAGCAGTTTGCCCAGGAACGTAAATGAAAAACTGTTTTTT
-	TRBJ2-2	TRBV3-1	-	CASSQEGSGSGELFF	TGTGCCAGCAGCCAAGAAGGGTCGGGGAGCGGGGAGCTGTTTTTT
-	TRBJ2-5	TRBV7-9	few	CATLSRDEETQYF	TGTGCCACCCTCTCCCGGGATGAAGAGACCCAGTACTTC
-	TRBJ1-2	TRBV7-8	-	CASSLPAGTAKTYGYTF	TGTGCCAGCAGCTTACCGGCCGGGACTGCGAAAACCTATGGCTACACCTTC
TRBD1	TRBJ2-1	TRBV7-9	few	CASSNRDRSYNEQFF	TGTGCCAGCAGCAACCGGGACAGATCCTACAATGAGCAGTTCTTC
-	TRBJ1-6	TRBV5-6	-	CASNLGGINNSPLHF	TGTGCCAGCAACCTGGGAGGGATCAACAATTCACCCCTCCACTTT
-	TRBJ1-2	TRBV20-1	-	CSAKSYDNPANYGYTF	TGCAGTGCCAAGTCATACGACAACCCCGCTAACTATGGCTACACCTTC
-	TRBJ1-1	TRBV4-3	-	CASSHSGTGTEAFF	TGCGCCAGCAGCCACTCCGGGACCGGGACTGAAGCTTTCTTT
-	TRBJ2-1	TRBV6-5	-	CASRSSFSYNVQFF	TGTGCCAGCAGATCGAGCTTTTCCTACAATGTGCAGTTCTTC
TRBD1	TRBJ2-5	TRBV4-3	-	CASSRGTGKRETQYF	TGCGCCAGCAGCCGCGGGACAGGGAAGCGAGAGACCCAGTACTTC
TRBD2	TRBJ2-1	TRBV2	-	CASSALAGGLYNEQFF	TGTGCCAGCAGTGCCCTAGCGGGGGGGCTCTACAATGAGCAGTTCTTC
TRBD2	TRBJ2-1	TRBV6-1	-	CASSRRTSHTYNEQFF	TGTGCCAGCAGCCGTCGGACTAGCCATACCTACAATGAGCAGTTCTTC
TRBD1	TRBJ1-6	TRBV27	few	CASRLMGQPLSSYNSPLHF	TGTGCCAGCAGACTTATGGGACAGCCCTTAAGCTCCTATAATTCACCCCTCCACTTT
-	TRBJ2-7	TRBV15	few	CATSRYSYEQYF	TGTGCCACCAGCAGATATTCCTACGAGCAGTACTTC
TRBD1	TRBJ2-7	TRBV12-3/TRBV12-4	-	CASTQGQATYEQYF	TGTGCCAGCACCCAGGGACAGGCGACCTACGAGCAGTACTTC
TRBD1	TRBJ1-2	TRBV5-1	-	CATTRDRVSGYTF	TGCGCCACCACCCGGGACAGGGTTTCCGGCTACACCTTC
-	TRBJ1-5	TRBV7-7	-	CASSSGRLGRGLPYSNQPQHF	TGTGCTAGCAGCTCCGGTCGGTTGGGACGGGGATTACCTTATAGCAATCAGCCCCAGCATTTT
TRBD1	TRBJ1-2	TRBV28	-	CASTDRGGYGYTF	TGTGCCAGTACAGACAGGGGAGGCTATGGCTACACCTTC
TRBD1	TRBJ1-4	TRBV4-1	-	CASSQGDRGRMDEKLFF	TGCGCCAGCAGCCAAGGGGACAGGGGGCGTATGGATGAAAAACTGTTTTTT
TRBD1	TRBJ2-7	TRBV29-1	-	CSVEVRRGRGRNEQYF	TGCAGCGTTGAAGTACGCAGGGGGCGCGGTAGGAACGAGCAGTACTTC
TRBD1	TRBJ1-1	TRBV5-1	-	CASSLGQGRVGAEAFF	TGCGCCAGCAGCCTAGGACAGGGCCGGGTTGGCGCTGAAGCTTTCTTT
-	TRBJ2-1	TRBV5-6	-	CASSLPGQPYNEQFF	TGTGCCAGCAGCTTGCCGGGACAACCCTACAATGAGCAGTTCTTC
-	TRBJ2-1	TRBV12-3/TRBV12-4	few	CASTPDGTYNEQFF	TGTGCCAGCACCCCGGACGGGACCTACAATGAGCAGTTCTTC
TRBD2	TRBJ2-5	TRBV4-2	-	CASSQTGLAGQETQYF	TGTGCCAGCAGCCAAACCGGACTAGCGGGGCAAGAGACCCAGTACTTC
TRBD2	TRBJ2-5	TRBV20-1	few	CSARDLLAGVWTQYF	TGCAGTGCTAGAGATCTTCTAGCGGGCGTCTGGACCCAGTACTTC
TRBD1	TRBJ2-7	TRBV19	-	CASSPHSGGRNEQYF	TGTGCCAGTAGTCCCCATTCAGGGGGAAGAAACGAGCAGTACTTC
TRBD2	TRBJ2-3	TRBV7-9	-	CASSIDGLAGEWQYF	TGTGCCAGCAGCATTGACGGCCTAGCGGGGGAATGGCAGTATTTT
-	TRBJ2-7	TRBV28	few	CASSLMLDSQYF	TGTGCCAGCAGTTTAATGTTGGACAGCCAGTACTTC